This T cell receptor beta chain was recovered during a study of blood T cell repertoires in COVID-19. Across the study: Specimens from acute and convalescent COVID-19 originated in the United States, Italy and Spain.

In the original workflow: Estimation of nucleated cell counts was performed using reference gene primer amplification. TCRdb keeps only in-frame clones here, not all; method: immunoSEQ multiplex PCR. The D gene and trimming were derived from the DNA, and the V and J assignments and clone size from that table. The sample gives approximately 240,000 clones, 85% to 95% of which show up once; around 0.86% is in the top ten. The CDR3 runs to 16 residues. Germline CDR1 SGHNT, CDR2 YYREEE (reference sequence). V dropped 0 bases and J dropped 7 bases, with 19 bases sitting between them. Sequenced: peripheral blood. The receptor comes from a man aged 25-45 years with COVID-19, enrolled during active disease. This chain links TRBV5-4 with TRBJ1-2, with D possibly TRBD1 on 5 matching bases. In DNA form, the CDR3 reads TGTGCCAGCAGCTTGGCCGGGGGGGGGAGTATGAGTGGCTACACCTTC. Translated, it gives CASSLAGGGSMSGYTF.